This TCR beta chain was observed in a study of cytomegalovirus exposure and HLA in healthy donors (dated by TCRdb to 2015 to 2018). For the study in its entirety: An earlier analysis of more than 550 of the donors reported 276 Gb of sequence data and 95 million to 120 million unique TCR beta sequences obtained from around 190 million T cells. Roughly 300 gigabases of sequencing data and around 85 million unique TCR sequences made up an early release that covered under 750 HLA-typed donors. Among the roughly 390 genotyped donors, around 81% belonged to the genetic ancestry cluster associated with self-reported Caucasian donors. The study aimed to test whether cataloging public T cell receptors could reveal signatures of past pathogen exposure. The T cell repertoires of some 670 subjects were profiled by immunosequencing and related to cytomegalovirus serostatus. Besides the first cohort of approximately 670 subjects, a separate validation cohort made up of 120 different subjects was used. High-throughput TCR immunosequencing, statistical association of individual TCRs with disease status, and machine learning were combined to predict cytomegalovirus infection status. A later analysis re-analyzed previously published TCR beta repertoires from hundreds of donors and added high-resolution HLA genotyping to study TCR occurrence patterns. Rather than drawing on any new phenotypic data, the later analysis identified candidate immune exposures from TCR beta sequences and the way those sequences occurred across donors. An earlier analysis of about 600 of the donors used high-throughput TCR beta sequencing to judge whether each TCR beta V gene segment behaved as functional or pseudogenic. Donor age, sex, ethnicity and CMV serostatus were compiled together with the repertoire data. A later genetic analysis used genome-wide SNP genotypes for about 55% of the 666 donors, treating that subset as a discovery cohort. Every discovery cohort repertoire had been produced on one sequencing platform. Class I and class II HLA loci were covered by the typing at four-digit resolution. Typing coverage varied by locus: roughly 620-640 donors for A, B, C, DRB1 and DQB1; about 520 for DQA1; more than 600 for DPA1; fewer than 480 for DPB1. Roughly five DR-DQ haplotypes were handled as single units for association and clustering because linkage in the cohort was strong. Among about 360 genotyped donors of the cohort, an average of approximately 250,000 unique TCR beta nucleotide sequences were sequenced per donor, roughly 18% of them non-productive.

Regarding this clone: Its target antigen remains unknown.

Broad study findings and their caveats: In an earlier analysis of a few hundred of the donors, most TCR beta V segments were observed in productive rearrangements about 87% or about 30% of the time, broadly matching IMGT annotations. A later genetic analysis reported fewer N-insertions in productive TCRs among donors in an Asian-associated ancestry cluster than the approximately 670-donor mean. A later analysis found that most CMV-associated TCR beta chains appeared HLA-restricted, with HLA associations seemingly driven largely by CMV exposure. It was suggested by the authors that the approach could potentially be generalized to other disease states and immunological phenotypes. Across donors, most TCR sequences were observed very rarely, whereas some public TCRs were present in many individuals. Because counts were too low, about 15 rarely observed V segments, including chromosome 9 orphons, were left out of the earlier analysis of some 640 of the donors. Some IMGT-functional V segments, including TRBV6-2 and TRBV6-3, could not be distinguished by the 87-base-pair reads and were therefore excluded. Because HLA typing was unavailable for some donors at each locus, only the typed subset was used in association tests. Correlated functional status among segregating V segments might be attributable to linkage disequilibrium, but an unknown experimental factor could not be ruled out. The presence/absence analyses assumed that sequencing depth was roughly uniform across donors, and that assumption may not be true. Cytomegalovirus status was reported to be diagnosed by the classifier with high specificity and sensitivity in both the original and validation cohorts. The study listed 150 to 200 TCR beta chains as associated with cytomegalovirus. V-gene and J-gene trimming of TCR beta chains was associated with a missense DCLRE1C variant in a later genetic analysis, and the association was replicated in an independent cohort. A later analysis found that HLA-associated TCR beta chains were more clonally expanded and had lower generation probabilities than equally common non-associated chains. A later analysis associated 15,000 to 20,000 TCR beta sequences with specific HLA alleles at a false discovery rate of 0.05. In a later analysis, TCR association rates were found to vary across HLA loci, with the most associated TCRs seen for DRB1 alleles and the fewest for HLA-C alleles. Several of the top co-occurrence clusters appeared to be linked to parvovirus B19, influenza, CMV and Epstein-Barr virus, according to a later analysis. A group of highly shared sequence variants was considered likely to be a technical artifact of the sequencing pipeline. CMV serostatus was the only immune exposure information available for the cohort. This cohort had only TCR beta chains sequenced, and the lack of alpha or paired-chain data limited which features could be detected. Three of the identified cytomegalovirus-associated TCR beta chains were confirmed in vitro to be specific for cytomegalovirus antigens. A further reported finding was that TCR beta sequences accurately predicted the HLA-A and HLA-B alleles for most subjects in the first cohort. When HLA alleles, especially DR and DQ, strongly co-occurred, TCR associations were difficult to assign to individual alleles.

Compared with germline, V lacks 4 bases and J lacks 6 bases; bases without a gene match: 6. The germline V gene (reference sequence) yields GTSNPN for CDR1 and SVGIG for CDR2. From its cysteine to its phenylalanine, the CDR3 spans 14 amino acids. The entry retains the CDR3 DNA only, 42 bases that are in frame from base 1. The library was prepared using the immunoSEQ multiplex PCR assay. A mixture of 60 forward primers for TCR Vbeta segments and 13 reverse primers for TCR Jbeta segments was used in the multiplex PCR. A multiplex PCR assay on genomic DNA amplified the CDR3 region of rearranged TCR beta genes. The amplified TCR beta libraries were sequenced on the Illumina HiSeq System as 87-base-pair reads. In the authors' own workflow: A later analysis counted about 80 million unique TCR beta chains across the 700 or so repertoires, and 10 million to 11 million of these chains were shared by at least two donors. Raw reads were error-corrected and collapsed into unique sequences by a nearest-neighbor algorithm in which closely related sequences were merged to remove PCR and sequencing errors. V, D and J gene segments were assigned by aligning CDR3 sequences to IMGT reference sequences. For a sequence to be retained, a match of at least six nucleotides was required to both a V gene segment and a J gene segment. A rearrangement counted as productive if the CDR3 had no stop codons and remained in frame with V and J, and every other rearrangement counted as non-productive. Following IMGT convention, CDR3 was defined as the stretch from the second conserved V-encoded cysteine up to the conserved J-encoded phenylalanine. The earlier analysis of some 580 of the donors excluded any sequence lacking an unambiguous match to a single V gene segment. An earlier analysis of fewer than 750 of the donors classified V segments as functional when productive rearrangements were above 56.7% and as segregating when the standard deviation between donors was above 5%. A statistical classification framework was built for diagnosing cytomegalovirus status from the catalog of TCR beta chain sequences. A later analysis assigned V and J genes by comparing TCR nucleotide sequences with IMGT/GENE-DB human TR gene sequences. In a later analysis, CDR3 sequences and most-parsimonious VDJ recombination scenarios were assigned using the TCRdist pipeline. A later analysis defined each TCR beta chain by its CDR3 amino acid sequence plus V-gene family, and excluded reads lacking a unique V-gene family. To address suspected cross-contamination and a sequencing artifact, a later analysis removed approximately 600 highly shared, low-generation-probability nucleotide sequences. For each public chain, a later analysis derived a clonal expansion index from normalized ranks of inferred template counts within each repertoire. In a later analysis, generation probabilities were computed using a VDJ recombination model fitted to out-of-frame rearrangements, and the results were checked against IGoR. In a later analysis, hypergeometric tests were used to score TCR-TCR, TCR-HLA and TCR-CMV co-occurrence, with a repertoire-size bias correction applied to TCR pairs. False discovery rates were estimated in a later analysis by permuting HLA or CMV assignments 20 times. A later analysis grouped co-occurring TCRs with DBSCAN, adding TCRdist sequence similarity when clustering within HLA-allele-positive subsets. Repertoires with fewer than 30,000 or more than 120,000 public chains were left out of co-occurrence clustering, as were a few repertoires with anomalous nucleotide sharing. In TCRdb, the immuneACCESS table is reduced to in-frame sequences with V and J assigned. These tables do not hold every clone; where another copy was compared, an unresolved V gene accounts for under half, and the others remain unexplained. V, J and clone size reflect that table, while D and trimming were determined from the DNA. The sample table records roughly 53,000 clones. The ten largest clonotypes hold over 2% of the sample.

In total, about 650 healthy bone marrow donors made up the cohort. At the time of sampling, all cohort members were nominally healthy, though unrecorded immune exposures were likely present. The donor tested CMV seronegative and was one of the 352 seronegative cohort members. Every donor gave a peripheral blood sample, and the peripheral blood mononuclear cells from that sample were used for TCR beta sequencing. The Qiagen DNeasy Blood Extraction Kit was used to extract genomic DNA from the blood cell samples. The sample taken for sequencing was PBMCs. The sequence was obtained from a female donor in good health and CMV-seronegative. This sequence uses TRBV30 and TRBJ1-6, and TRBD1 matches 7 of the central bases. For the CDR3, the sequence is CAWNRGQGNSPLHF. The DNA sequence is as follows: TGTGCCTGGAATAGGGGGCAGGGTAATTCACCCCTCCACTTT.